Presented here are 15 T cell receptor beta chains from one specimen sequenced in a study of response to subunit inactivated influenza vaccine (dated by TCRdb to the late 2010s). The library was obtained by RT-PCR. Instrument on record: Illumina HiSeq 2500. TCRdb ran its own pipeline on the public reads, namely fastp trimming at Q25 and MiXCR clone calling, and kept in-frame beta chains. When rows share a CDR3 protein, they turn into one entry using the most common DNA and genes. The sample records 500,000 or so distinct CDR3 sequences, 15% to 20% of which are singletons. Approximately 3% of the sample lies in the top ten. This material consisted of CD4+ T cells sorted from PBMCs, taken around 25 months after vaccination. The source is a man aged 50-75 years who received an inactivated influenza vaccine. Donor details come from another sample of the same person, matched by shared clones.

This clonotype was counted between two and nine times. This chain uses TRBV12-3 or TRBV12-4 with TRBJ2-4; TRBD1 is a possible D gene (6 bases). CDR3 length equals 13 residues. V shed 4 bases and J shed 3 bases, with 7 bases lying between them. The CDR3 reads CASSWDNKNIQYF. CDR3 DNA sequence: TGTGCCAGCAGTTGGGACAACAAAAACATTCAGTACTTC.

This clonotype was detected only a few times. This sequence joins TRBV6-2 or TRBV6-3 and TRBJ2-1; D ambiguous. Germline V gene sequence: CDR1 MNHEY, CDR2 SVGEGT. CDR3 size: 16 residues. V dropped 0 bases and J dropped 1 base, with 10 bases sitting between them. The chain's CDR3 is CASSYSGSRSYNEQFF. DNA for the CDR3: TGTGCCAGCAGTTACTCGGGCTCTAGATCCTACAATGAGCAGTTCTTC.

The V and J genes are TRBV12-3 or TRBV12-4 and TRBJ1-5; no reliable D call. Trimming removed 2 bases from V and 4 bases from J, with 6 bases in between. The CDR3 covers 13 residues. The CDR3 protein is CASSLPPNQPQHF. The CDR3 region has the DNA TGTGCCAGCAGTTTACCGCCGAATCAGCCCCAGCATTTT.

The chain is built from TRBV20-1 and TRBJ1-1, with TRBD1 matching over 12 bases. The CDR3 consists of 16 residues. The J segment lost 3 bases and the V segment lost 8 bases, leaving 13 bases of the junction unmatched. Germline assignment: CDR1 DFQATT and CDR2 SNEGSKA (reference sequence). CDR3 DNA: TGCAGTCCGAGCGGGACAGGGGGCTATGTCGACACTGAAGCTTTCTTT. Translated: CSPSGTGGYVDTEAFF.

V is TRBV7-2 and J is TRBJ2-5, with TRBD1 matching 10 bases. Germline V gives CDR1 SGHTA, CDR2 FQGNSA. The CDR3 loop spans 16 amino acids. V dropped 5 bases and J dropped 3; count of bases not matched to a gene: 9. This CDR3 is CASSPKRQGAEETQYF. The CDR3 DNA is TGTGCCAGCAGCCCTAAGAGACAGGGGGCCGAAGAGACCCAGTACTTC.

This chain connects TRBV10-3 to TRBJ2-7; TRBD2 matches at 9 bases. Unmatched junction bases numbered 9, after V lost 2 bases and J lost 4 bases. CDR1 and CDR2 (germline): ENHRY, SYGVKD. The CDR3 spans 16 residues. The CDR3 sequence is CAISEGSGRREYEQYF. The CDR3 bases are TGTGCCATCAGTGAGGGTAGCGGGAGACGGGAGTACGAGCAGTACTTC.

There are a few counts of this clonotype. This chain links TRBV7-9 with TRBJ2-7, with D perhaps assigned TRBD1 or TRBD2 (5 bases each). CDR3 length: 15 residues. The ends were cut back, 4 bases at V and 0 bases at J, with 13 bases in the middle. The V gene's germline CDR1 is SEHNR and CDR2 FQNEAQ (reference sequence). The CDR3 DNA reads TGTGCCAGCAGCTCATTCCGGGACGACTCCTACGAGCAGTACTTC. Its protein is CASSSFRDDSYEQYF.

This clonotype was observed a few times. The rearrangement uses TRBV20-1 and TRBJ2-3; 8 nucleotides align to TRBD1. CDR1 and CDR2 from the germline V gene are DFQATT and SNEGSKA (reference sequence). Trimming at V came to 3 bases and at J to 5 bases, leaving 7 bases not matched to a gene. This CDR3 has 14 residues. The CDR3 protein is CSARGQAIQDTQYF. The CDR3 DNA reads as TGCAGTGCTAGGGGACAGGCGATACAAGATACGCAGTATTTT.

J is TRBJ2-5 and V is TRBV5-1; D might be TRBD1 or TRBD2, each matching 6 bases. This CDR3 is 15 amino acids long. Trimming cost V 4 bases and J 2 bases, with 15 bases left between them. Germline V gene data show CDR1 as SGHRS and CDR2 as YFSETQ. CDR3 protein: CASSRNGGQQETQYF. CDR3 in DNA: TGCGCCAGCAGCCGCAACGGGGGCCAACAAGAGACCCAGTACTTC.

The J gene is TRBJ2-1, the V gene TRBV5-1, with TRBD2 identical over 13 bases. The CDR3 has 19 residues. V shed 0 bases, J shed 3 bases, and the junction held 9 bases outside the gene matches. CDR1 SGHRS and CDR2 YFSETQ come from the germline V gene. The CDR3 DNA follows: TGCGCCAGCAGCTTGGATACTAGCGGGGGGGCACCGATCTACAATGAGCAGTTCTTC. Encoded protein: CASSLDTSGGAPIYNEQFF.

This clonotype has ten or more counts. V and J are TRBV6-6 and TRBJ2-1; D call uncertain. Germline assignment: CDR1 MNHNY and CDR2 SVGAGI (reference sequence). CDR3 length: 13 amino acids. The V gene lost 6 bases and the J gene lost 4 bases, with 10 bases spanning the gap. CDR3 sequence: CASSFTAYNEQFF. Written as DNA, the CDR3 is TGTGCCAGCAGCTTTACAGCATACAATGAGCAGTTCTTC.

This clonotype was detected a few times. The chain uses TRBV4-2 and TRBJ2-3; 12 positions agree with TRBD2. Germline assignment: CDR1 LGHNA and CDR2 YNFKEQ. This CDR3 contains 16 residues. V dropped 1 base and J dropped 4; count of bases not matched to a gene: 3. CDR3 nucleotides: TGTGCCAGCAGCCAAGTTCTAGCGGGAGGGGCAGATACGCAGTATTTT. It codes for CASSQVLAGGADTQYF.

This rearrangement joins TRBV15 to TRBJ2-7; 7 bases agree with TRBD1. Trimming cost V 0 bases and J 2 bases; bases outside gene matches: 7. CDR1 is LNHNV, CDR2 YYDKDF, per germline (reference sequence). The CDR3 has 16 amino acids. In DNA, the CDR3 is TGTGCCACCAGCAGAGAGAGGGGGCTCAGCCCCTACGAGCAGTACTTC. As protein: CATSRERGLSPYEQYF.

This clonotype was detected a few times. The chain combines TRBV19 with TRBJ1-2; tentatively, D is TRBD1 (5 bases). The V and J ends lost 6 bases and 4 bases respectively, with 18 bases between them. This CDR3 has 15 amino acids. Germline V CDR1 and CDR2: LNHDA, SQIVND (reference sequence). The CDR3 coding sequence is TGTGCCAGTAGCCCCGGGGTACAGGCGTTCTATGGCTACACCTTC. This codes for CASSPGVQAFYGYTF.

This clonotype was seen more than once but under ten times. The genes are TRBV20-1 and TRBJ2-2, with 13 nucleotides matching TRBD2. The CDR3 has 17 residues. Germline V lookup: CDR1 DFQATT, CDR2 SNEGSKA (reference sequence). V was pared by 3 bases and J by 4 bases, with 8 bases of the junction left unmatched. The CDR3 here is CSASSSGTSGITGELFF. The DNA of the CDR3 is TGCAGTGCTAGTTCATCCGGGACTAGCGGGATCACCGGGGAGCTGTTTTTT.